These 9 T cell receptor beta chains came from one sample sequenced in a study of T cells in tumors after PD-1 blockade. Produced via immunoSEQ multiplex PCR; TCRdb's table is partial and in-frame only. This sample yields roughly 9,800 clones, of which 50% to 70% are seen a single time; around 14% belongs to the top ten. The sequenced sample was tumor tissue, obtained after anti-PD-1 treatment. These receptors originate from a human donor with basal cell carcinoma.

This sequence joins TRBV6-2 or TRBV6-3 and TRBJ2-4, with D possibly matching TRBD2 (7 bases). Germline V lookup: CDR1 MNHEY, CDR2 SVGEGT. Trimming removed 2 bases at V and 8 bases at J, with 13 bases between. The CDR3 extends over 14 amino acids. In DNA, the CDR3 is TGTGCCAGCAGTTACGGCGGGGGCCGGGACATTCAGTACTTC. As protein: CASSYGGGRDIQYF.

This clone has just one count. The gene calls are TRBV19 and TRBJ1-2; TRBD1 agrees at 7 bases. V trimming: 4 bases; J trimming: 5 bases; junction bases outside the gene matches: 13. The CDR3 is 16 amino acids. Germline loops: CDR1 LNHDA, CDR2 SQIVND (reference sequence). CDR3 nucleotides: TGTGCCAGTAGTAGAGGGACAGCCTCACCCCTATATGGCTACACCTTC. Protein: CASSRGTASPLYGYTF.

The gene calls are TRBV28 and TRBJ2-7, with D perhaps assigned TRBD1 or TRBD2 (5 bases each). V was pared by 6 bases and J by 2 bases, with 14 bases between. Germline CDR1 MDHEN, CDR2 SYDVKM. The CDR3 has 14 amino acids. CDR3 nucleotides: TGTGCCAGCAGCCCTGGGACGCCCCCCTACGAGCAGTACTTC. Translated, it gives CASSPGTPPYEQYF.

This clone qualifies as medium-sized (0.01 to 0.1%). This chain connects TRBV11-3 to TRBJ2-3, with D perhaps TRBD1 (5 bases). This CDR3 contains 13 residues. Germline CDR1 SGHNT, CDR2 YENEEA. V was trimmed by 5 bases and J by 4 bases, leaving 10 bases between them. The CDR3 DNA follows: TGTGCCAGCAGCCTTAAGACAGCAGATACGCAGTATTTT. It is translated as CASSLKTADTQYF.

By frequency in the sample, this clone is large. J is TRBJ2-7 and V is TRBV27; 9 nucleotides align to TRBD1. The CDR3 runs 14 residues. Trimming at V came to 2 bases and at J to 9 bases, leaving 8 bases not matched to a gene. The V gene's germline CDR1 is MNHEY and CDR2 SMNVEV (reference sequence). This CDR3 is CASSLQTGGRRQYF. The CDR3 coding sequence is TGTGCCAGCAGTTTACAAACAGGGGGCAGGCGGCAGTACTTC.

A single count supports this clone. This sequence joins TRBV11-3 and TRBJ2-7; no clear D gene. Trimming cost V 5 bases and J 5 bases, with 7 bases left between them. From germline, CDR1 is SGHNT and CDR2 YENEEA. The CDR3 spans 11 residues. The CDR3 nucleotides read TGTGCCAGCAGCGGGTATCACGAGCAGTACTTC. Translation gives CASSGYHEQYF.

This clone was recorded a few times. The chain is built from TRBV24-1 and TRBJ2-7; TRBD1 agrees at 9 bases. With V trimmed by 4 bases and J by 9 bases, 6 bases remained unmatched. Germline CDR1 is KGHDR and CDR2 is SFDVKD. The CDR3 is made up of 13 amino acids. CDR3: CATSDRTGEPQYF. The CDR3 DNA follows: TGTGCCACCAGTGACCGGACAGGGGAGCCGCAGTACTTC.

CDR3: CASSYSKTGNYGYTF. In DNA form, the CDR3 reads TGTGCCAGCAGTTACTCGAAGACAGGGAACTATGGCTACACCTTC. This chain joins TRBV6-2 or TRBV6-3 and TRBJ1-2; TRBD1 aligns across 7 bases. Trimming cost V 0 bases and J 2 bases; bases outside gene matches: 3. This CDR3 is built from 15 residues. Germline CDR1 reads MNHEY; CDR2 reads SVGEGT.

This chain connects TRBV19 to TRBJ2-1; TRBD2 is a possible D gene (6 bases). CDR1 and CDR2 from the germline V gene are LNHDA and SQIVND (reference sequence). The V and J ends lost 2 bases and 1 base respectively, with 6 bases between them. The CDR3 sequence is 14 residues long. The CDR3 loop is CASSIRGSYNEQFF. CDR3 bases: TGTGCCAGTAGTATACGGGGGTCCTACAATGAGCAGTTCTTC.